Listed here is a single TCR beta chain. CDR3 length equals 16 residues. Germline V CDR1 and CDR2: WSHSY, SAAADI. Unmatched junction bases numbered 9, after V lost 2 bases and J lost 6 bases. This specimen belongs to a study of blood T cell repertoires in COVID-19. Sequenced by immunoSEQ multiplex PCR; TCRdb stores in-frame clones only, minus some. The sample consists of over 150,000 clones, about 80% of them appearing once. The sequenced material came from peripheral blood. The V call is TRBV10-2, the J call TRBJ2-3; 9 bases are shared with TRBD2. The source is a man aged 65 to 79 with active or convalescent COVID-19. For the CDR3, the DNA is TGCGCCAGCAGTGAGAGGCGGGAGGGTTCCCCGGATACGCAGTATTTT. As protein: CASSERREGSPDTQYF.